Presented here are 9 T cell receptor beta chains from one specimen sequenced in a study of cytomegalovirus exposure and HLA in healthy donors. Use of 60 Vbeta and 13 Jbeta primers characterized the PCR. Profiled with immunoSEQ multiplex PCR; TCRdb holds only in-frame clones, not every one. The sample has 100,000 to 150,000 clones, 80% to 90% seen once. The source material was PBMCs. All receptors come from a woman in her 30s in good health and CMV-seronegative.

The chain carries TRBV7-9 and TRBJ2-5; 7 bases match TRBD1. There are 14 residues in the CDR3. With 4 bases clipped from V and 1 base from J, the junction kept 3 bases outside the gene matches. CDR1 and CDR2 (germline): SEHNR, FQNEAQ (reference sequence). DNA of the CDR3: TGTGCCAGCAGCTATGGGACAGTCCAAGAGACCCAGTACTTC. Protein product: CASSYGTVQETQYF.

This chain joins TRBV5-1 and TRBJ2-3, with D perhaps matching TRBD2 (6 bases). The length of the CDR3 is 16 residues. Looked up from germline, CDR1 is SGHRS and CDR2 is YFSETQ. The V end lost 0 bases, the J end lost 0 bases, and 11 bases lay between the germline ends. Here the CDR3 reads CASSLGGGISTDTQYF. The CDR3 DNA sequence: TGCGCCAGCAGCTTGGGTGGCGGGATTAGCACAGATACGCAGTATTTT.

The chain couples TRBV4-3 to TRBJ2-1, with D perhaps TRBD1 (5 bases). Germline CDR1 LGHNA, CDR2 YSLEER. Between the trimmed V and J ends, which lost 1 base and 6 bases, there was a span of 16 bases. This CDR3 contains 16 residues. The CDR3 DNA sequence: TGCGCCAGCAGCCAAGTAGTAGGGGTGCTCGGCAATGAGCAGTTCTTC. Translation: CASSQVVGVLGNEQFF.

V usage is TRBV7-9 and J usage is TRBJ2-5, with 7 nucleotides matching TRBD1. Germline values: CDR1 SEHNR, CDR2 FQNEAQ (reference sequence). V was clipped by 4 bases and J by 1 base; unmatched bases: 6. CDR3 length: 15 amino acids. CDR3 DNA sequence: TGTGCCAGCAGCTCCATACAGGGGACCCAAGAGACCCAGTACTTC. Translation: CASSSIQGTQETQYF.

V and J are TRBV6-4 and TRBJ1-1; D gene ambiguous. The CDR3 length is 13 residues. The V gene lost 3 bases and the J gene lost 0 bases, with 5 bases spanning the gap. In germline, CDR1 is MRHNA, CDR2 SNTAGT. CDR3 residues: CASSEGMNTEAFF. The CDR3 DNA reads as TGTGCCAGCAGTGAGGGCATGAACACTGAAGCTTTCTTT.

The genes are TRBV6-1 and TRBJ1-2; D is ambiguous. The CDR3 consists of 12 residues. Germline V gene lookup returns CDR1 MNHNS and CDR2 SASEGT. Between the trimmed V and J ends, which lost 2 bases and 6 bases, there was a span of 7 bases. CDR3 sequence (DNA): TGTGCCAGCAGTGAACAGGATAATGGCTACACCTTC. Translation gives CASSEQDNGYTF.

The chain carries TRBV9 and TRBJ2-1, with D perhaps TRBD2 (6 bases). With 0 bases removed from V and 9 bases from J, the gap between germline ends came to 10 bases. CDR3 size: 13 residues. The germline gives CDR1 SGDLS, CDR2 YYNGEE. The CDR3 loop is CASSVVLAGEQFF. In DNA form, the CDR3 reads TGTGCCAGCAGCGTAGTACTAGCTGGTGAGCAGTTCTTC.

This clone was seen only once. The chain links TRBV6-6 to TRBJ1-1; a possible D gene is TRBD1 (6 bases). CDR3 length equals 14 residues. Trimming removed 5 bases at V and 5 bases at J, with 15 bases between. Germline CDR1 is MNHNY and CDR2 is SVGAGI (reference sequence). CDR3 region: CASSDTTGRTEAFF. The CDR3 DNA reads TGTGCCAGCAGTGACACGACAGGACGGACTGAAGCTTTCTTT.

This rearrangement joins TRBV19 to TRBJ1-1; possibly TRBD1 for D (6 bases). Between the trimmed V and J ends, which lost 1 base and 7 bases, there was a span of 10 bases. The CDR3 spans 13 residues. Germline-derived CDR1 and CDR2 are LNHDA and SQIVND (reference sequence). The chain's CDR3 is CASSIVGGSEAFF. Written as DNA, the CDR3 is TGTGCCAGTAGTATAGTAGGGGGAAGTGAAGCTTTCTTT.